This is a list of T cell receptor beta chains from one sample in a study of T cell responses to AZD1222 COVID-19 vaccine. Here immunoSEQ multiplex PCR was the method, and the copy in TCRdb shows in-frame clones only, minus some. The table has 110,000 or so clones, about 80% seen once. The sequences come from peripheral blood, collected on day 0 of AZD1222 vaccination. Source of these receptors: an adult in good health. The CDR3 runs from the conserved cysteine through the conserved F or W. Fields, in order: D gene, clone size, V gene, J gene, CDR3 DNA, CDR3 protein. A D gene is named only where the DNA matches it firmly. Expanded clones get a size class; other rows say once, few or many, or leave the size out.

>TRBD2|-|TRBV7-9|TRBJ2-3
TGTGCCAGCAGCTTAGACTCTAGCGGACCGAGTAGGGCTACGCAGTATTTT
CASSLDSSGPSRATQYF
>-|-|TRBV5-6|TRBJ1-1
TGTGCCAGCAGCTTTTCAAGGTACACTGAAGCTTTCTTT
CASSFSRYTEAFF
>-|few|TRBV25-1|TRBJ1-2
TGTGCCAGCAGTCACCTAACGGGGCGCAACTATGGCTACACCTTC
CASSHLTGRNYGYTF
>-|-|TRBV7-2|TRBJ1-6
TGTGCCAGCAGCTTAGACCGGCTCGGGAATTATAATTCACCCCTCCACTTT
CASSLDRLGNYNSPLHF
>-|-|TRBV6-5|TRBJ1-4
TGTGCCAGCAGAAGACAGAGGAATGAAAAACTGTTTTTT
CASRRQRNEKLFF
>TRBD1|-|TRBV9|TRBJ2-4
TGTGCCAGCAGCGTAGCAGGGGGCTGGGCCAAAAACATTCAGTACTTC
CASSVAGGWAKNIQYF
>-|-|TRBV12-5|TRBJ1-1
TGTGCTAGTGGTTCCCCGGGGGGCGGGAGGAACACTGAAGCTTTCTTT
CASGSPGGGRNTEAFF
>-|once|TRBV5-4|TRBJ2-2
TGTGCCAGCAGCGGATCGGGCCCCCCCGGGGAGCTGTTTTTT
CASSGSGPPGELFF
>-|once|TRBV10-2|TRBJ1-1
TGCGCCAGCAGTGAGTCTCGGAAGACTGAAGCTTTCTTT
CASSESRKTEAFF
>-|-|TRBV6-2/TRBV6-3|TRBJ1-1
TGTGCCAGCAGCACAGGACTCTACACTGAAGCTTTCTTT
CASSTGLYTEAFF
>TRBD1|-|TRBV19|TRBJ1-3
TGTGCCAGTAGTACCGGGACAGTCTCTGGAAACACCATATATTTT
CASSTGTVSGNTIYF
>-|-|TRBV14|TRBJ1-2
TGTGCCAGCAGCCAAGTCCCCTATGGCTACACCTTC
CASSQVPYGYTF
>-|-|TRBV19|TRBJ1-1
TGTGCCAGTAGTCGGACCCGGGCCCAGACTGAAGCTTTCTTT
CASSRTRAQTEAFF
>-|-|TRBV19|TRBJ1-5
TGTGCCAGTAGCTCCACCGGGCAGGCTAGCAATCAGCCCCAGCATTTT
CASSSTGQASNQPQHF
>-|medium-sized|TRBV2|TRBJ1-1
TGTGCCAGCAGAGGGCCAAACACTGAAGCTTTCTTT
CASRGPNTEAFF
>-|once|TRBV7-6|TRBJ2-2
TGTGCCAGCAGCTTACGACTAACTCTGGGCGGCACCGGGGAGCTGTTTTTT
CASSLRLTLGGTGELFF
>-|-|TRBV4-3|TRBJ1-3
TGCGCCAGCAGCCTCGGGGGCCAGGGGTGGGACACCATATATTTT
CASSLGGQGWDTIYF
>TRBD1|-|TRBV5-4|TRBJ1-1
TGTGCCAGCAGCCTTATAGGACAGGTCACCACTGAAGCTTTCTTT
CASSLIGQVTTEAFF
>-|-|TRBV5-1|TRBJ1-4
TGCGCCAGCAGCTTGGGGGACGGAACTAATGAAAAACTGTTTTTT
CASSLGDGTNEKLFF
>-|-|TRBV19|TRBJ1-5
TGTGCCAGTAGTATCTTGGGGGATCAGCCCCAGCATTTT
CASSILGDQPQHF
>-|-|TRBV6-5|TRBJ2-7
TGTGCCAGCAGTCCACCAGGGACCTACGAGCAGTACTTC
CASSPPGTYEQYF
>-|few|TRBV6-4|TRBJ1-6
TGTGCCAGCAGGTCTTCAGGGAACAGGTCACTCCCCCATAAGGGTTCACCCCTCCACTTT
CASRSSGNRSLPHKGSPLHF
>-|-|TRBV4-3|TRBJ1-2
TGCGCCAGCAGCCAGACTCAGGGAGGCTATGGCTACACCTTC
CASSQTQGGYGYTF
>-|few|TRBV10-2|TRBJ2-5
TGCGCCAGCAGTGACAGGGGCAAGACCCAGTACTTC
CASSDRGKTQYF